This T cell receptor beta chain came from a study of cytomegalovirus exposure and HLA in healthy donors. For this clone: As yet, its antigen is unknown.

Both 60 Vbeta primers and 13 Jbeta primers went into the PCR. Repertoires were generated with immunoSEQ multiplex PCR, while TCRdb's copy carries only in-frame clones and drops some. The data contain about 97,000 clones, 77% of them seen just once; the ten biggest clones take up roughly 9.3%. Broader study findings: The listing of roughly 160 TCR beta chains classed them as cytomegalovirus-associated.

The ends lost 1 base at V and 3 bases at J; junction bases unmatched: 8. Germline lookup yields CDR1 SGHVS and CDR2 FNYEAQ. The CDR3 runs to 17 residues. This receptor was identified in a male donor in good health and CMV-seropositive. The J gene is TRBJ2-2, the V gene TRBV7-6; 7 bases align to TRBD2. Material for sequencing was PBMCs. The CDR3 nucleotides are TGTGCCAGCAGCTTAGAGACTGCGGGAGCCTACACCGGGGAGCTGTTTTTT. The encoded protein is CASSLETAGAYTGELFF. The full variable domain, rest sourced from reference TRBV7-6 and TRBJ2-2, is GAGVSQSPRYKVTKRGQDVALRCDPISGHVSLYWYRQALGQGPEFLTYFNYEAQQDKSGLPNDRFSAERPEGSISTLTIQRTEQRDSAMYRCASSLETAGAYTGELFFGEGSRLTVL.